The clone carrying this TCR beta chain was seen many times. The antigen remains undetermined. This record belongs to a study of CD8 T cells in ankylosing spondylitis. General study findings and limits: Blood from ankylosing spondylitis patients appeared to carry a characteristic roughly 8-variant TCR beta motif. Reportedly, disease-linked clones are significantly enriched in ankylosing spondylitis patients' matched synovial fluid. As for the disease-linked clones, they showed a CD8+ phenotype and occurred at relatively low frequencies in peripheral blood.

This CDR3 spans 15 amino acids. Germline V CDR1 and CDR2: SGHRS, YFSETQ. Between the trimmed V and J ends, which lost 2 bases and 0 bases, there was a span of 9 bases. TCRdb itself ran the 5' RACE reads through MiXCR, one entry per CDR3 protein. The repertoire holds fewer than 550,000 distinct CDR3 sequences, about 5.4% seen once, with around 3.6% in the top ten. The TCR was taken from a male donor with ankylosing spondylitis. The J gene is TRBJ2-1, the V gene TRBV5-1, with a weak D call TRBD2 (5 bases). Sequenced sample: blood, either unsorted or a sorted T cell fraction (not recorded which). The CDR3 DNA follows: TGCGCCAGCAGCTTTCTAGGGAGCTCCTACAATGAGCAGTTCTTC. It specifies CASSFLGSSYNEQFF. Supplemented by reference TRBV5-1 and TRBJ2-1, the full variable domain reads KAGVTQTPRYLIKTRGQQVTLSCSPISGHRSVSWYQQTPGQGLQFLFEYFSETQRNKGNFPGRFSGRQFSNSRSEMNVSTLELGDSALYLCASSFLGSSYNEQFFGPGTRLTVL.